These T cell receptor beta chains were read from a single sample in a study of T cells in Graves' hyperthyroidism and ophthalmopathy. TCRdb reprocessed the multiplex PCR reads via MiXCR and lists one record per CDR3 protein. The table lists hundreds of thousands of distinct CDR3 sequences, around 15% of them singletons. The specimen sequenced was blood. Receptor source: a woman aged 18-29 years with Graves' hyperthyroidism. CDR3s include the opening cysteine and the closing phenylalanine or tryptophan. Each record gives: V gene, D gene, clone size, J gene, CDR3 DNA, CDR3 protein. A D gene is named only where the DNA matches it firmly. Not every row has a clone size; where given, it reads once, few, many or a size class.

TRBV7-3	.	few	TRBJ2-2	TGTGCCAGCAGCTTAAGGTATACAACAACGAACACCGAGGAGCTGTTTTTT	CASSLRYTTTNTEELFF
TRBV27	.	.	TRBJ1-3	TGTGCCAGCAGTCCCCAGACTGCTAGCTCTGGAAACACCATATATTTT	CASSPQTASSGNTIYF
TRBV5-1	.	many	TRBJ1-6	TGCGCCAGCGCGACGGCAGGACACAATTCACCCCTCCACTTT	CASATAGHNSPLHF
TRBV15	.	many	TRBJ1-4	TGTGCCACCAGCAGAGATGGGGCAGGTCTGAATGAAAAACTGTTTTTT	CATSRDGAGLNEKLFF
TRBV20-1	.	few	TRBJ1-3	TGCAGTGCTAGTAGTGGAGATGGAAACACCATATATTTT	CSASSGDGNTIYF
TRBV5-1	.	few	TRBJ1-1	TGCGCCAGCAGCTTGGAAGGCCGGACTGAAGCTTTCTTT	CASSLEGRTEAFF
TRBV5-1	.	.	TRBJ2-1	TGCGCCAGCAGCTTGGCCCCGGACAATGAGCAGTTCTTC	CASSLAPDNEQFF
TRBV7-6	.	.	TRBJ2-2	TGTGCCAGCAGCTTAGCACCCCCGAGCACCGGGGAGCTGTTTTTT	CASSLAPPSTGELFF
TRBV12-3/TRBV12-4	TRBD2	many	TRBJ2-3	TGTGCCAGCAGCATAGCGGGGGGATTCACAGATACGCAGTATTTT	CASSIAGGFTDTQYF
TRBV7-9	TRBD2	many	TRBJ2-3	TGTGCCAGCAGCTTCGTAGCGGGAGGTACAGATACGCAGTATTTT	CASSFVAGGTDTQYF
TRBV24-1	TRBD2	.	TRBJ2-3	TGTGCCACCAGTGATTTGACTAGCGGGAGTGGAACAGATACGCAGTATTTT	CATSDLTSGSGTDTQYF
TRBV20-1	.	many	TRBJ2-5	TGCAGTGCTAGAGACTCGGCGACTGGGATAGAGACCCAGTACTTC	CSARDSATGIETQYF
TRBV20-1	.	.	TRBJ1-5	TGCAGTGCTAGAGATACAGCCCATAGCAATCAGCCCCAGCATTTT	CSARDTAHSNQPQHF
TRBV18	.	many	TRBJ1-1	TGTGCCAGCTCACCAGCCAGGCGGAACACTGAAGCTTTCTTT	CASSPARRNTEAFF
TRBV12-3/TRBV12-4	TRBD1	many	TRBJ1-6	TGTGCCAGCAGTTTAACCGGGACAGGAGATTCACCCCTCCACTTT	CASSLTGTGDSPLHF
TRBV12-5	TRBD2	.	TRBJ2-2	TGTGCTAGTGGTGATGCGATAGCGGGCTTGAACACCGGGGAGCTGTTTTTT	CASGDAIAGLNTGELFF
TRBV2	TRBD1	many	TRBJ1-5	TGTGCCAGCGGGACCTCCGGGACAGGGGCCCTATATAGCAATCAGCCCCAGCATTTT	CASGTSGTGALYSNQPQHF
TRBV6-5	TRBD2	.	TRBJ2-2	TGTGCCAGCAGTTACGGGCGAGCGGGAGGGCCGGAGACCGGGGAGCTGTTTTTT	CASSYGRAGGPETGELFF
TRBV7-9	TRBD1	.	TRBJ2-7	TGTGCCAGCAGCTTATACTCAGGGACAGGGGGTTTTTTCTCCTACGAGCAGTACTTC	CASSLYSGTGGFFSYEQYF
TRBV28	TRBD1	many	TRBJ1-1	TGTGCCAGCAGTCCCCTTATAGGGACAGGGAACACTGAAGCTTTCTTT	CASSPLIGTGNTEAFF
TRBV15	TRBD2	.	TRBJ2-1	TGTGCCACCAGCAGGACCCGACTAGCGATGAGCTCCTACAATGAGCAGTTCTTC	CATSRTRLAMSSYNEQFF
TRBV19	TRBD2	few	TRBJ2-7	TGTGCCAGTAGTATGGTAGCGGGAGGCCCCGACGAGCAGTACTTC	CASSMVAGGPDEQYF